Listed below are T cell receptor beta chains from one sample, sequenced in a study of identical twins. TCRdb used MiXCR to reprocess the 5' RACE reads, holding one entry per CDR3 protein. Of approximately 700,000 distinct CDR3 sequences detected, 5.5% to 7.5% appear once; the ten largest clones hold around 2%. Sequenced: naive T cells sorted from blood. The receptor source for this set is a man younger than 30 in good health. Each CDR3 is given with its conserved first and last residue. D genes are given only for firm matches. Clone sizes are given selectively: once, few, many, or a class where the clone is expanded.

d_call: TRBD2; j_call: TRBJ2-1; clone_size: many; v_call: TRBV20-1; cdr3_nt: TGCAGTGCTGGGGGACTAGCGGGAGGTCGCGAGCAGTTCTTC; cdr3_aa: CSAGGLAGGREQFF
d_call: TRBD2; j_call: TRBJ2-2; clone_size: many; v_call: TRBV12-3/TRBV12-4; cdr3_nt: TGTGCCAGCAGCGGCCGGGGAGGCGGGAGGAACACCGGGGAGCTGTTTTTT; cdr3_aa: CASSGRGGGRNTGELFF
d_call: TRBD2; j_call: TRBJ2-7; clone_size: many; v_call: TRBV20-1; cdr3_nt: TGCAGTGCTCAAAACCCCCAGCGGACTAGCGGGCCTGCCTACGAGCAGTACTTC; cdr3_aa: CSAQNPQRTSGPAYEQYF
d_call: .; j_call: TRBJ2-5; clone_size: .; v_call: TRBV5-1; cdr3_nt: TGCGCCAGCAGCTGGGCAGGGCGTCAAGAGACCCAGTACTTC; cdr3_aa: CASSWAGRQETQYF
d_call: .; j_call: TRBJ2-3; clone_size: many; v_call: TRBV2; cdr3_nt: TGTGCCAGCAGTCGGGACTCACCCGACTCAGATACGCAGTATTTT; cdr3_aa: CASSRDSPDSDTQYF
d_call: TRBD2; j_call: TRBJ2-1; clone_size: .; v_call: TRBV18; cdr3_nt: TGTGCCAGCTCACCACGGCGGACTAGCGGCCACAATGAGCAGTTCTTC; cdr3_aa: CASSPRRTSGHNEQFF
d_call: TRBD1; j_call: TRBJ1-2; clone_size: .; v_call: TRBV10-3; cdr3_nt: TGTGCCATCAGTGACCCGGGACAGGGTGTCTATGGCTACACCTTC; cdr3_aa: CAISDPGQGVYGYTF
d_call: TRBD2; j_call: TRBJ2-1; clone_size: many; v_call: TRBV20-1; cdr3_nt: TGCAGTGCTAGTTGGCTAGCGGACAATGAGCAGTTCTTC; cdr3_aa: CSASWLADNEQFF
d_call: TRBD2; j_call: TRBJ2-1; clone_size: many; v_call: TRBV24-1; cdr3_nt: TGTGCCACCAGTAACAAGGGACTAGCGTCAGGGAATGAGCAGTTCTTC; cdr3_aa: CATSNKGLASGNEQFF
d_call: TRBD2; j_call: TRBJ2-1; clone_size: .; v_call: TRBV24-1; cdr3_nt: TGTGCCACCAGTGAGGAAGCGGGAGGTCCCAATGAGCAGTTCTTC; cdr3_aa: CATSEEAGGPNEQFF
d_call: .; j_call: TRBJ2-1; clone_size: many; v_call: TRBV4-2; cdr3_nt: TGTGCCAGCAGCCGAGAGTGGGAGGATAATGAGCAGTTCTTC; cdr3_aa: CASSREWEDNEQFF
d_call: .; j_call: TRBJ2-1; clone_size: few; v_call: TRBV11-2; cdr3_nt: TGTGCCAGCAGCTTAGATAGGGAGTCCCTCTACAATGAGCAGTTCTTC; cdr3_aa: CASSLDRESLYNEQFF
d_call: TRBD1; j_call: TRBJ2-1; clone_size: few; v_call: TRBV15; cdr3_nt: TGTGCCACCAGCGCGGGACAGGGCTCCTACAATGAGCAGTTCTTC; cdr3_aa: CATSAGQGSYNEQFF
d_call: .; j_call: TRBJ2-5; clone_size: many; v_call: TRBV10-3; cdr3_nt: TGTGCCATCAGGAATGGCCCCTCGGGAGAGACCCAGTACTTC; cdr3_aa: CAIRNGPSGETQYF
d_call: TRBD1; j_call: TRBJ1-2; clone_size: few; v_call: TRBV11-2; cdr3_nt: TGTGCCAGCAGCCCGGACAGGTTGTCGAGCTACACCTTC; cdr3_aa: CASSPDRLSSYTF
d_call: TRBD1; j_call: TRBJ2-1; clone_size: .; v_call: TRBV6-5; cdr3_nt: TGTGCCAGCAGTTACTCAATGGTACAGGGGGTGAATGAGCAGTTCTTC; cdr3_aa: CASSYSMVQGVNEQFF
d_call: TRBD2; j_call: TRBJ2-3; clone_size: many; v_call: TRBV5-1; cdr3_nt: TGCGCCAGCAGACTAGCGGGAGGATCAGATACGCAGTATTTT; cdr3_aa: CASRLAGGSDTQYF
d_call: .; j_call: TRBJ2-3; clone_size: .; v_call: TRBV11-2; cdr3_nt: TGTGCCAGCAGCTTAGATCTAGGAGGGGGCGCCTTAGCAGATACGCAGTATTTT; cdr3_aa: CASSLDLGGGALADTQYF
d_call: .; j_call: TRBJ2-5; clone_size: many; v_call: TRBV14; cdr3_nt: TGTGCCAGCAGCCAAGGGGTTTCGGAGACCCAGTACTTC; cdr3_aa: CASSQGVSETQYF
d_call: .; j_call: TRBJ1-6; clone_size: .; v_call: TRBV20-1; cdr3_nt: TGCAGTGCTAGAGATGGAGAGTATAATTCACCCCTCCACTTT; cdr3_aa: CSARDGEYNSPLHF
d_call: TRBD2; j_call: TRBJ2-1; clone_size: many; v_call: TRBV5-6; cdr3_nt: TGTGCCAGCAGCCCACCCGGGACTAGCGGCAATGAGCAGTTCTTC; cdr3_aa: CASSPPGTSGNEQFF
d_call: .; j_call: TRBJ1-4; clone_size: many; v_call: TRBV20-1; cdr3_nt: TGCAGTGCTAGACCGGGGGGAACTAATGAAAAACTGTTTTTT; cdr3_aa: CSARPGGTNEKLFF
d_call: .; j_call: TRBJ2-3; clone_size: .; v_call: TRBV20-1; cdr3_nt: TGCAGTGCTAGAGATCGGGGAGATACGCAGTATTTT; cdr3_aa: CSARDRGDTQYF
d_call: TRBD1; j_call: TRBJ2-6; clone_size: few; v_call: TRBV5-1; cdr3_nt: TGCGCCAGCAGCTCGATGACAGGGGGCCAAGGTGGGGCCAACGTCCTGACTTTC; cdr3_aa: CASSSMTGGQGGANVLTF
d_call: .; j_call: TRBJ2-1; clone_size: many; v_call: TRBV20-1; cdr3_nt: TGCAGTGCTAGAGAGGGACTTAAAATCTACAATGAGCAGTTCTTC; cdr3_aa: CSAREGLKIYNEQFF
d_call: TRBD1; j_call: TRBJ2-7; clone_size: many; v_call: TRBV7-9; cdr3_nt: TGTGCCAGCAGCTTGGGACAGGGGAGGATCTACGAGCAGTACTTC; cdr3_aa: CASSLGQGRIYEQYF
d_call: .; j_call: TRBJ2-7; clone_size: many; v_call: TRBV7-3; cdr3_nt: TGTGCCAGCAGCTTAAGTGGCGGATCGACTACATACGAGCAGTACTTC; cdr3_aa: CASSLSGGSTTYEQYF